The rows below give T cell receptor beta chains drawn from one sample of a study of long-term antiretroviral therapy in people with HIV. Measured with immunoSEQ multiplex PCR; TCRdb has only the in-frame clones, and not every one. Counted here are some 24,000 clones, just under 85% occurring once; the ten biggest clones make up about 5.3%. Sequences were derived from unsorted PBMCs, sampled 0.7 years before starting antiretroviral therapy. The receptors were gathered from a man aged 25-45 years with HIV. Both conserved end residues are part of each CDR3. A D gene is named only where the DNA matches it firmly. A clone size is listed for some rows: how often the clone was seen (once, few, many), or a class if it is expanded.

d_gene	abundance	v_gene	j_gene	CDR3nt	CDR3aa
-	-	TRBV7-8	TRBJ2-7	TGTGCCAGCAGCTCTCGGGGGTTGGCGGGCGAGCAGTACTTC	CASSSRGLAGEQYF
TRBD1	once	TRBV10-3	TRBJ1-2	TGTGCCATCAGTGAGTTAGCTGGACAGGCCAGCTATGGCTACACCTTC	CAISELAGQASYGYTF
-	-	TRBV5-4	TRBJ1-2	TGTGCCAGCAGCCCTCAGCGTCCTAACTATGGCTACACCTTC	CASSPQRPNYGYTF
TRBD2	once	TRBV7-9	TRBJ2-1	TGTGCCAGCAGCCGACTAGCGGGGGTTCTGGATGAGCAGTTCTTC	CASSRLAGVLDEQFF
-	-	TRBV6-1	TRBJ1-6	TGTGCCAGCAGTGAAAGCAGGGGTTCACCCCTCCACTTT	CASSESRGSPLHF
-	-	TRBV28	TRBJ1-2	TGTGCCATCCACCAGGAATGGAAGGGCTACACCTTC	CAIHQEWKGYTF
-	-	TRBV5-1	TRBJ1-1	TGCGCCAGCAGCTCTTTTTCGAACACTGAAGCTTTCTTT	CASSSFSNTEAFF
TRBD2	few	TRBV4-2	TRBJ2-5	TGTGCCAGCAGCCAGCTGGAGGGACTAGCGGGGGAGACCCAGTACTTC	CASSQLEGLAGETQYF
TRBD1	-	TRBV6-5	TRBJ2-7	TGTGCCAGCAGTTACGGTGGACAGGGAGCCTACGAGCAGTACTTC	CASSYGGQGAYEQYF
TRBD1	-	TRBV7-3	TRBJ2-1	TGTGCCAGCAGCTTATACGCGACAGGGAGTTCCAATGAGCAGTTCTTC	CASSLYATGSSNEQFF
-	-	TRBV7-7	TRBJ2-3	TGTGCTAGCAGCCGAGGTGGGCTTAGCACAGATACGCAGTATTTT	CASSRGGLSTDTQYF
TRBD1	-	TRBV28	TRBJ1-1	TGTGCCAGCAGTTTCCCAAACGACAGGGGCCTTGAAGCTTTCTTT	CASSFPNDRGLEAFF
-	few	TRBV6-5	TRBJ2-7	TGTGCCAGCAGTTACGGCCCTTCCTACGAGCAGTACTTC	CASSYGPSYEQYF
-	-	TRBV7-9	TRBJ2-3	TGTGCCAGCAGCTTAACCCTCCGCGGGGCAGATACGCAGTATTTT	CASSLTLRGADTQYF
TRBD2	-	TRBV7-2	TRBJ2-5	TGTGCCAGCAGCGTCAGCGGGAGATGGGAAGAGACCCAGTACTTC	CASSVSGRWEETQYF
TRBD2	few	TRBV6-5	TRBJ2-5	TGTGCCAGCAGTTACGGACTAGCGGCCCAAGAGACCCAGTACTTC	CASSYGLAAQETQYF
TRBD2	-	TRBV11-2	TRBJ2-1	TGTGCCAGCAGCTTAGTGCAACCGGGACTAGCGGGAAGTGAGCAGTTCTTC	CASSLVQPGLAGSEQFF
-	-	TRBV4-3	TRBJ2-1	TGCGCCAGCAGCCAAGAGCCGGGAGTGAGGCAGTTCTTC	CASSQEPGVRQFF
TRBD1	-	TRBV19	TRBJ2-7	TGTGCCAGTAGTATAGCCCAGGGGGCTACTCCCGATACCTACGAGCAGTACTTC	CASSIAQGATPDTYEQYF
TRBD1	-	TRBV4-1	TRBJ1-2	TGCGCCAGCAGCCAAGATCCCGGGACAGGGAGCCCCCTCACCTTC	CASSQDPGTGSPLTF
-	-	TRBV27	TRBJ2-7	TGTGCCAGCAGTTCCGGAATCACATCCGAGCAGTACTTC	CASSSGITSEQYF
-	-	TRBV21-1	TRBJ1-4	TGTGCCAGCGGGAATGAAAAACTGTTTTTT	CASGNEKLFF
-	-	TRBV2	TRBJ2-7	TGTGCCAGCAGTGTATCCAGGACCGCCTTCTACGAGCAGTACTTC	CASSVSRTAFYEQYF
-	-	TRBV29-1	TRBJ2-3	TGCAGCGTTGAGACAGATACGCAGTATTTT	CSVETDTQYF
-	-	TRBV19	TRBJ2-5	TGTGCCACAGGGGATACCCAAGAGACCCAGTACTTC	CATGDTQETQYF
TRBD2	-	TRBV5-4	TRBJ2-2	TGTGCCAGCAGCTCTGCGCTAGCGGTGAACACCGGGGAGCTGTTTTTT	CASSSALAVNTGELFF
TRBD2	-	TRBV4-1	TRBJ2-1	TGCGCCAGCAGCCGCCCGGGACTAGCAGACCACAATGAGCAGTTCTTC	CASSRPGLADHNEQFF
TRBD2	once	TRBV15	TRBJ2-7	TGTGCCACCAGCAGAGATTTAGGAACCAGCGGGATGGCGGCCGAGCAGTACTTC	CATSRDLGTSGMAAEQYF
TRBD1	-	TRBV14	TRBJ2-3	TGTGCCAGCAGCCAACGCCAGGGGGCAAGTTGGAGGGTGCAGTATTTT	CASSQRQGASWRVQYF
-	-	TRBV7-2	TRBJ1-1	TGTGCCAGCAGCTCTTGGGCTCGGGGGACCACTGAAGCTTTCTTT	CASSSWARGTTEAFF
-	-	TRBV2	TRBJ1-1	TGTGCCAGCAGTGAACGGGAGAACACTGAAGCTTTCTTT	CASSERENTEAFF
TRBD1	once	TRBV4-1	TRBJ1-4	TGCGCCAGCAGCCAACCGGACAGGGGTTGGACTAATGAAAAACTGTTTTTT	CASSQPDRGWTNEKLFF
-	-	TRBV5-1	TRBJ2-5	TGCGCCAGCAGCTTGACAACCCCCCAAGAGACCCAGTACTTC	CASSLTTPQETQYF
TRBD1	-	TRBV10-3	TRBJ2-2	TGTGCCATCAGTGAGAGGACAGGGGCCACCGGGGAGCTGTTTTTT	CAISERTGATGELFF
-	-	TRBV9	TRBJ2-2	TGTGCCAGCAGCGTGCTCCTGCACGGGGAGCTGTTTTTT	CASSVLLHGELFF